This T cell receptor beta chain was observed in a study of T cell responses to AZD1222 COVID-19 vaccine. Findings of the study overall: Females outnumbered males among donors, who were mostly white British; clonal diversity was possibly underestimated. Without day 14 samples, only post-peak T cell repertoires were studied. Only 5 or 6 individuals given AZD1222 were seropositive at baseline.

The assay was immunoSEQ multiplex PCR, and TCRdb's table has in-frame clones only and misses some. This table holds 65,000 to 95,000 clones, roughly 94% found once. Trimming cost V 3 bases and J 7 bases, with 6 bases left between them. The CDR3 length is 12 residues. Points on this clone: Its antigen is currently unknown.

Here the sequenced sample was peripheral blood, taken on day 0 of MenACWY control vaccination. The chain couples TRBV12-3 or TRBV12-4 to TRBJ2-2, with D unresolved. The sequence came from an adult in good health. The CDR3 here is CASSLPYGELFF. The CDR3 nucleotides read TGTGCCAGCAGTTTGCCGTACGGGGAGCTGTTTTTT.